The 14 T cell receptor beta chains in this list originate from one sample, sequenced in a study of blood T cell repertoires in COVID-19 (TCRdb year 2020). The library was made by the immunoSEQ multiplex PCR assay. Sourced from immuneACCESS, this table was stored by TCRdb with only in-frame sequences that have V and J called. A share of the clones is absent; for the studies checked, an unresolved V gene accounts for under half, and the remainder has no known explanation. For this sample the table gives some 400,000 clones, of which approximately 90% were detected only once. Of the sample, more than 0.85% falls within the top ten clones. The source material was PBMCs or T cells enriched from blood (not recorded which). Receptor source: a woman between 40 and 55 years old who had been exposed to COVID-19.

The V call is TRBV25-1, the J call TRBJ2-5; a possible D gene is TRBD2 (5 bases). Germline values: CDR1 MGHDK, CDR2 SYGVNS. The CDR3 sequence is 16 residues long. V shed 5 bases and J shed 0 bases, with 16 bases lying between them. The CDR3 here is CASSPRTGKYQETQYF. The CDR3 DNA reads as TGTGCCAGCAGTCCGCGGACTGGGAAGTACCAAGAGACCCAGTACTTC. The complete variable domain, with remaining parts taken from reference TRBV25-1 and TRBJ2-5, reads EADIYQTPRYLVIGTGKKITLECSQTMGHDKMYWYQQDPGMELHLIHYSYGVNSTEKGDLSSESTVSRIRTEHFPLTLESARPSHTSQYLCASSPRTGKYQETQYFGPGTRLLVL.

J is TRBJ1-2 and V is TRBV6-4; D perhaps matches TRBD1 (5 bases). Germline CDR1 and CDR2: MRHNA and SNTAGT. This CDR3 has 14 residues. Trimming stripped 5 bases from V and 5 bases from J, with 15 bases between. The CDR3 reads CASSSGGAPYGYTF. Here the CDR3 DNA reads TGTGCCAGCAGTTCGGGAGGGGCGCCATATGGCTACACCTTC.

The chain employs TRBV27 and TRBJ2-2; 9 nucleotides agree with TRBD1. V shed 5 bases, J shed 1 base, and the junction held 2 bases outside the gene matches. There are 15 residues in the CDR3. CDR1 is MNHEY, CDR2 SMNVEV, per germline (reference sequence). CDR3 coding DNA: TGTGCCAGCAGTCTGGGACAGGGGAACACCGGGGAGCTGTTTTTT. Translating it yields CASSLGQGNTGELFF.

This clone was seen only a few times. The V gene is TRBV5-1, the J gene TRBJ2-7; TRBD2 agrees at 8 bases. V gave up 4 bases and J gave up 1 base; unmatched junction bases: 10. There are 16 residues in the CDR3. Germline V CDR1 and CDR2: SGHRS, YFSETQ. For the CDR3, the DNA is TGCGCCAGCAGCCCAGTGAGCGGGAGAGGGTCCTACGAGCAGTACTTC. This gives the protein CASSPVSGRGSYEQYF.

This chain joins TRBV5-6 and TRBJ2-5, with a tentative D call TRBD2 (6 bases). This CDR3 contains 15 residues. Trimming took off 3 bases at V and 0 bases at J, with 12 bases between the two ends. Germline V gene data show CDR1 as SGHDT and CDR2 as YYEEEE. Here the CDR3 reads CASSSPPGDQETQYF. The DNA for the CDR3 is TGTGCCAGCAGCTCCCCGCCGGGGGACCAAGAGACCCAGTACTTC.

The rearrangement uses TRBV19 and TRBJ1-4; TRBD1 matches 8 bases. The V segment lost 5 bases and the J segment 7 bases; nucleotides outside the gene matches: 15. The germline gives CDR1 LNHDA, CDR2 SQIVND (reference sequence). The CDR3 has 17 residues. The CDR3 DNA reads TGTGCCAGTAGTGGGTCAGGGGGCGCCGGGCCAGGTGAAAAACTGTTTTTT. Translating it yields CASSGSGGAGPGEKLFF.

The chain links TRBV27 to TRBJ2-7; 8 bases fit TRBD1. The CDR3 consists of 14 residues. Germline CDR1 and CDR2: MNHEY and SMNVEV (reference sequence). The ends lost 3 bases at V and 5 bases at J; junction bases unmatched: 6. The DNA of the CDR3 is TGTGCCAGCAGTTTGGACAGGGAGTTCGACGAGCAGTACTTC. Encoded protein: CASSLDREFDEQYF.

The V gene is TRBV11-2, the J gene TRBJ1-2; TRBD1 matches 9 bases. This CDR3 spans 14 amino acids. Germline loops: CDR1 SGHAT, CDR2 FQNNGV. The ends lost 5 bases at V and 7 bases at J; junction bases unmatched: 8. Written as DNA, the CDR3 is TGTGCCAGCAGCGACTCCGGGACAGGGCTTGGCTACACCTTC. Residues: CASSDSGTGLGYTF.

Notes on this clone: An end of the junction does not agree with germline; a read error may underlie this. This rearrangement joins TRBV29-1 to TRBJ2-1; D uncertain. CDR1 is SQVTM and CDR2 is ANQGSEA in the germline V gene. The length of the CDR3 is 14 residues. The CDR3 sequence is CSVEEALSYSEQFF. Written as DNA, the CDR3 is TGCAGCGTTGAAGAAGCTTTATCCTACAGTGAGCAGTTCTTC.

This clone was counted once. Here the CDR3 DNA reads TGTGCCAGCAGTGAATCCCCCGGGGATTATAGCAATCAGCCCCAGCATTTT. Protein: CASSESPGDYSNQPQHF. J is TRBJ1-5 and V is TRBV25-1; D gene unclear. The ends were cut back, 1 base at V and 0 bases at J, with 13 bases in the middle. The CDR3 has 17 amino acids. Germline CDR1 reads MGHDK; CDR2 reads SYGVNS.

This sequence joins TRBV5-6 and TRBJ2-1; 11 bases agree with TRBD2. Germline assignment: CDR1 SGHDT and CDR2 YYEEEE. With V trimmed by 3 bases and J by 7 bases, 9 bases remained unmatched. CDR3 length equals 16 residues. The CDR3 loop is CASSSSTSGSGNEQFF. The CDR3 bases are TGTGCCAGCAGCTCCAGCACTAGCGGGAGTGGGAATGAGCAGTTCTTC.

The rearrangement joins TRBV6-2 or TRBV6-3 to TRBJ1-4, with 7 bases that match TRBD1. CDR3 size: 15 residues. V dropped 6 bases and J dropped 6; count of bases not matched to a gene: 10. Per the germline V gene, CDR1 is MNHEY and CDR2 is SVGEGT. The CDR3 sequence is CASSPGQVRDEKLFF. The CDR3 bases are TGTGCCAGCAGCCCCGGACAGGTGAGGGATGAAAAACTGTTTTTT.

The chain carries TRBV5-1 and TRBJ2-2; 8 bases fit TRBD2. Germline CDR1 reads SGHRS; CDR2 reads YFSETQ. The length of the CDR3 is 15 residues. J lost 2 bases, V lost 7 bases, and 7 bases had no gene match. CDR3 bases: TGCGCCAGCCGGCCGGGACTAGTAAACACCGGGGAGCTGTTTTTT. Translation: CASRPGLVNTGELFF. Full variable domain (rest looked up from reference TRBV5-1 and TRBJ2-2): KAGVTQTPRYLIKTRGQQVTLSCSPISGHRSVSWYQQTPGQGLQFLFEYFSETQRNKGNFPGRFSGRQFSNSRSEMNVSTLELGDSALYLCASRPGLVNTGELFFGEGSRLTVL.

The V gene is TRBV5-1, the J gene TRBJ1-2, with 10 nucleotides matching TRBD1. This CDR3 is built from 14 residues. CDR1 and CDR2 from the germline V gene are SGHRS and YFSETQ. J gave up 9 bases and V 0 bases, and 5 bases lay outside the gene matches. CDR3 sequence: CASSLGDRGRSYTF. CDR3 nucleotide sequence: TGCGCCAGCAGCTTGGGGGACAGGGGACGAAGCTACACCTTC.